The 28 T cell receptor beta chains reported below all come from one sample, sequenced in a study of blood T cell repertoires in COVID-19. Profiling relied on immunoSEQ multiplex PCR, and the TCRdb table lists in-frame clones only, not all of them. In the table there are around 190,000 clones, 70% to 85% of which are singletons. Source material: peripheral blood. The receptor set was obtained from a human donor in a cohort sampled during active COVID-19.

V usage is TRBV11-2 and J usage is TRBJ2-3; TRBD2 aligns across 11 bases. V shed 5 bases and J 2 bases; nucleotides not matched to a gene: 6. There are 16 residues in the CDR3. CDR1 is SGHAT and CDR2 is FQNNGV in the germline V gene. The CDR3 DNA is TGTGCCAGCAGCCTGGGACTAGCGGCTTTCACAGATACGCAGTATTTT. It codes for CASSLGLAAFTDTQYF.

The chain employs TRBV2 and TRBJ1-4; maybe TRBD1 (5 bases). This CDR3 comprises 14 residues. V was shortened by 7 bases and J by 7 bases, with 16 bases between the two germline ends. Germline loops: CDR1 SNHLY, CDR2 FYNNEI. The CDR3 region is CASTKGVRSEKLFF. CDR3 nucleotides: TGTGCCAGCACCAAAGGGGTTCGGTCTGAAAAACTGTTTTTT.

The chain has TRBV13 and TRBJ2-1; possible D gene TRBD2, 6 bases. The CDR3 contains 14 residues. Germline V gene sequence: CDR1 PRHDT, CDR2 FYEKMQ (reference sequence). Trimming pared 4 bases from V and 5 bases from J, leaving 12 bases between. This chain's CDR3 is CASSSRWGDNEQFF. The CDR3 DNA reads as TGTGCCAGCAGCTCCCGGTGGGGGGACAATGAGCAGTTCTTC.

A single count supports this clone. CDR3 in amino acids: CASSLSQAKNIQYF. CDR3 DNA: TGTGCCAGCAGCTTATCACAAGCCAAAAACATTCAGTACTTC. The rearrangement uses TRBV7-9 and TRBJ2-4, with D hard to call. Germline assignment: CDR1 SEHNR and CDR2 FQNEAQ (reference sequence). This CDR3 is 14 amino acids long. Deletions cut 2 bases from V and 0 bases from J, with 5 bases between.

The V gene is TRBV19, the J gene TRBJ1-3, with unresolved D. CDR3 size: 15 residues. V lost 5 bases, J lost 1 base, and 12 bases lay in between. The germline gives CDR1 LNHDA, CDR2 SQIVND (reference sequence). CDR3 sequence: CASSFNINSGNTIYF. Written as DNA, the CDR3 is TGTGCCAGTAGTTTTAACATAAATTCTGGAAACACCATATATTTT.

The J gene is TRBJ1-1, the V gene TRBV18, with a possible D match to TRBD1 (5 bases). This CDR3 is 15 amino acids long. The ends were cut back, 0 bases at V and 3 bases at J, with 11 bases in the middle. Germline-derived CDR1 and CDR2 are KGHSH and LQKENI. This chain's CDR3 is CASSPPRGWDTEAFF. The CDR3 DNA is TGTGCCAGCTCACCACCGCGGGGCTGGGACACTGAAGCTTTCTTT.

The chain carries TRBV19 and TRBJ1-2, with 10 nucleotides matching TRBD1. The length of the CDR3 is 14 residues. Germline lookup yields CDR1 LNHDA and CDR2 SQIVND (reference sequence). Germline trimming cut 7 bases from V and 3 bases from J; bases unmatched to any gene: 5. The DNA for the CDR3 is TGTGCCAGTATCGGGACAGGGGCTGACTATGGCTACACCTTC. This encodes CASIGTGADYGYTF.

This clone appeared once. The chain has TRBV29-1 and TRBJ2-4; maybe TRBD2 (6 bases). This CDR3 contains 16 residues. Trimming removed 1 base from V and 1 base from J, with 14 bases in between. The germline V gene has CDR1 SQVTM and CDR2 ANQGSEA. The CDR3 reads CSVEVLGGDAKNIQYF. In DNA form, the CDR3 reads TGCAGCGTTGAAGTTCTTGGAGGGGATGCCAAAAACATTCAGTACTTC.

The chain combines TRBV11-2 with TRBJ2-3; D unclear. Deletions cut 0 bases from V and 2 bases from J, with 9 bases between. The CDR3 is 15 amino acids. Germline V CDR1 and CDR2: SGHAT, FQNNGV. The CDR3 nucleotides read TGTGCCAGCAGCTTAGATGCGACAACCACAGATACGCAGTATTTT. It translates to CASSLDATTTDTQYF. Filled out from reference TRBV11-2 and TRBJ2-3, the complete variable domain reads EAGVAQSPRYKIIEKRQSVAFWCNPISGHATLYWYQQILGQGPKLLIQFQNNGVVDDSQLPKDRFSAERLKGVDSTLKIQPAKLEDSAVYLCASSLDATTTDTQYFGPGTRLTVL.

V is TRBV18 and J is TRBJ1-6; TRBD1 aligns across 7 bases. V lost 4 bases and J lost 7; bases outside the gene matches: 7. The CDR3 runs 15 residues. Germline CDR1 is KGHSH and CDR2 is LQKENI. CDR3 residues: CASSRIGTENSPLHF. CDR3 bases: TGTGCCAGCTCACGGATCGGGACAGAAAATTCACCCCTCCACTTT.

This clone has a handful of counts. This rearrangement joins TRBV6-5 to TRBJ2-7; D is ambiguous. CDR1 is MNHEY, CDR2 SVGAGI, per germline. The CDR3 runs 14 residues. V was pared by 4 bases and J by 3 bases, with 13 bases between. CDR3 loop: CASSLSSLVYEQYF. In DNA form, the CDR3 reads TGTGCCAGCAGTTTGTCTTCTCTAGTCTACGAGCAGTACTTC.

This clone was seen just once. The CDR3 DNA sequence: TGTGCCAGTAGTCGGACAGGATGGGGCACAGATACGCAGTATTTT. This gives the protein CASSRTGWGTDTQYF. V is TRBV19 and J is TRBJ2-3; TRBD1 matches 7 bases. This CDR3 comprises 15 residues. V lost 5 bases to trimming and J lost 1 base; unmatched junction nucleotides: 6. The germline CDR1 and CDR2 sequences are LNHDA and SQIVND (reference sequence). The variable domain in full, with the rest retrieved from reference TRBV19 and TRBJ2-3, is DGGITQSPKYLFRKEGQNVTLSCEQNLNHDAMYWYRQDPGQGLRLIYYSQIVNDFQKGDIAEGYSVSREKKESFPLTVTSAQKNPTAFYLCASSRTGWGTDTQYFGPGTRLTVL.

The CDR3 sequence: CASSPLTGGGEQYF. In nucleotides, the CDR3 is TGCGCCAGCAGCCCCCTAACAGGGGGCGGCGAGCAGTACTTC. This chain joins TRBV5-1 and TRBJ2-7; TRBD1 agrees at 9 bases. The V gene end was trimmed by 4 bases and the J gene end by 6 bases; junction bases not matched to a gene: 8. This CDR3 is 14 amino acids long. Germline loops: CDR1 SGHRS, CDR2 YFSETQ.

The chain is built from TRBV19 and TRBJ2-7; 11 nucleotides match TRBD2. V shed 4 bases and J 7 bases; nucleotides not matched to a gene: 9. The length of the CDR3 is 15 residues. Germline V lookup: CDR1 LNHDA, CDR2 SQIVND (reference sequence). The CDR3 region has the DNA TGTGCCAGTAGTAAGGCTAGCGGGAGGTATGAGGAGCAGTACTTC. Encoded protein: CASSKASGRYEEQYF.

The J gene is TRBJ2-1, the V gene TRBV12-5; D possibly corresponds to TRBD1 (5 bases). The ends were cut back, 4 bases at V and 5 bases at J, with 18 bases in the middle. Germline CDR1 and CDR2: LGHNT and FRNRAP. This CDR3 is built from 16 residues. This CDR3 reads CASGSSIRQTDNEQFF. In nucleotides, the CDR3 is TGTGCTAGTGGTTCTTCTATTCGACAGACAGACAATGAGCAGTTCTTC.

The V call is TRBV28, the J call TRBJ1-2; a possible D gene is TRBD1 (5 bases). The ends were cut back, 5 bases at V and 8 bases at J, with 18 bases in the middle. CDR1 and CDR2 from the germline V gene are MDHEN and SYDVKM. This CDR3 comprises 14 residues. CDR3 loop: CASSPPRQGGGYTF. CDR3 coding DNA: TGTGCCAGCAGTCCCCCCCGGCAGGGCGGCGGCTACACCTTC.

The chain is built from TRBV4-1 and TRBJ1-3; D may be TRBD1 (5 bases). Between the trimmed V and J ends, which lost 1 base and 3 bases, there was a span of 13 bases. CDR3 length: 16 residues. Germline values: CDR1 MGHRA, CDR2 YSYEKL. The CDR3 DNA sequence: TGCGCCAGCAGCCAAGTAGGAGGGGTTATTGGAAACACCATATATTTT. Protein sequence: CASSQVGGVIGNTIYF.

The chain carries TRBV28 and TRBJ1-5; a weak D match, TRBD1 (5 bases). The CDR3 consists of 14 residues. V was trimmed by 8 bases and J by 3 bases, leaving 14 bases between them. Germline V CDR1 and CDR2: MDHEN, SYDVKM. CDR3 DNA: TGTGCCAGCCTCCCAGGGCGCCTCAATCAGCCCCAGCATTTT. This encodes CASLPGRLNQPQHF.

V is TRBV10-2 and J is TRBJ1-5; D is ambiguous. The CDR3 totals 13 residues. The germline gives CDR1 WSHSY, CDR2 SAAADI. Between the trimmed V and J ends, which lost 2 bases and 4 bases, there was a span of 6 bases. This CDR3 reads CASSENGNQPQHF. DNA for the CDR3: TGCGCCAGCAGTGAGAACGGGAATCAGCCCCAGCATTTT.

The chain links TRBV18 to TRBJ1-5, with 8 bases lining up with TRBD1. Per the germline V gene, CDR1 is KGHSH and CDR2 is LQKENI. There are 15 residues in the CDR3. After removal of 3 bases from V and 5 bases from J, the junction contained 6 bases not matched to a gene. CDR3 nucleotides: TGTGCCAGCTCACCGCCGGGACAGGCCTATCAGCCCCAGCATTTT. This codes for CASSPPGQAYQPQHF.

The J gene is TRBJ2-5, the V gene TRBV28; D is perhaps TRBD1 (5 bases). The germline CDR1 and CDR2 sequences are MDHEN and SYDVKM. This CDR3 comprises 11 residues. Trimming took 2 bases from V and 10 from J, leaving 8 bases between them. In DNA form, the CDR3 reads TGTGCCAGCAGTTTACTAGGGGACCAGTACTTC. Translation: CASSLLGDQYF.

Worth noting for this clone: The junction departs from germline at one end; a sequencing error may be responsible. This chain uses TRBV18 with TRBJ1-1; no definite D call. Germline loops: CDR1 KGHSH, CDR2 LQKENI. The length of the CDR3 is 14 residues. The CDR3: CASSPQNKNTEAFF. The CDR3 DNA is TGTGCCAGCTCCCCACAAAACAAGAACACTGAAGCTTTCTTT. Full variable domain (rest looked up from reference TRBV18 and TRBJ1-1): NAGVMQNPRHLVRRRGQEARLRCSPMKGHSHVYWYRQLPEEGLKFMVYLQKENIIDESGMPKERFSAEFPKEGPSILRIQQVVRGDSAAYFCASSPQNKNTEAFFGQGTRLTVV.

The chain couples TRBV19 to TRBJ1-4, with 9 bases identical to TRBD1. Germline trimming cut 4 bases from V and 10 bases from J; bases unmatched to any gene: 13. Germline V lookup: CDR1 LNHDA, CDR2 SQIVND (reference sequence). The CDR3 covers 16 residues. The CDR3 here is CASSTPGQGNVGKLFF. The DNA of the CDR3 is TGTGCCAGTAGTACCCCAGGACAGGGGAACGTTGGAAAACTGTTTTTT.

This rearrangement joins TRBV9 to TRBJ2-3, with 13 bases lining up with TRBD2. The trim removed 3 bases at V and 2 bases at J, leaving 9 bases unmatched. Germline V gene sequence: CDR1 SGDLS, CDR2 YYNGEE. This CDR3 is 18 amino acids long. The CDR3 sequence: CASSAGGTSGTLTDTQYF. As DNA, the CDR3 is TGTGCCAGCAGCGCGGGGGGGACTAGCGGGACCCTCACAGATACGCAGTATTTT.

The rearrangement joins TRBV5-1 to TRBJ2-2; 8 bases align to TRBD1. Germline assignment: CDR1 SGHRS and CDR2 YFSETQ. This CDR3 comprises 15 residues. V lost 2 bases, J lost 5 bases, and 5 bases stayed unmatched. The chain's CDR3 is CASSFVGQGTGELFF. The DNA of the CDR3 is TGCGCCAGCAGCTTCGTCGGACAGGGAACCGGGGAGCTGTTTTTT.

This clone was found a few times. The CDR3: CASSQGTGGWPQHF. CDR3 bases: TGTGCCAGCAGCCAAGGGACAGGGGGTTGGCCCCAGCATTTT. The chain uses TRBV3-1 (or the pseudogene TRBV3-2) and TRBJ1-5; 10 positions agree with TRBD1. The CDR3 contains 14 residues. Trimming cost V 1 base and J 9 bases; bases outside gene matches: 3. The germline gives CDR1 LGHDT, CDR2 YNNKEL (reference sequence).

This chain uses TRBV5-1 with TRBJ2-1; TRBD2 matches 14 bases. V gave up 3 bases and J gave up 8 bases; unmatched junction bases: 7. This CDR3 has 16 residues. Germline V gives CDR1 SGHRS, CDR2 YFSETQ. This CDR3 is CASSSGGLAGVDEQFF. DNA of the CDR3: TGCGCCAGCAGCTCTGGGGGACTAGCGGGAGTTGATGAGCAGTTCTTC.

The V gene is TRBV2, the J gene TRBJ2-3, with 8 nucleotides matching TRBD2. The germline V gene has CDR1 SNHLY and CDR2 FYNNEI. The V gene end was trimmed by 10 bases and the J gene end by 3 bases; junction bases not matched to a gene: 6. This CDR3 has 13 residues. As DNA, the CDR3 is TGTGCCAACCCTAAGCGGGAGACAGATACGCAGTATTTT. Protein sequence: CANPKRETDTQYF.